These 11 T cell receptor beta chains share one sample of origin, sequenced in a study of cytomegalovirus exposure and HLA in healthy donors. In the PCR, 60 Vbeta and 13 Jbeta primers were used. Profiling relied on immunoSEQ multiplex PCR, and the TCRdb table lists in-frame clones only, not all of them. The table shows about 110,000 clones, with around 77% occurring only once. Sequencing used PBMCs. These receptors were collected from a male donor in good health and CMV-seronegative.

V is TRBV27 and J is TRBJ2-2; 11 bases line up with TRBD2. The V segment lost 7 bases and the J segment 3 bases; nucleotides outside the gene matches: 13. This CDR3 has 18 amino acids. Germline assignment: CDR1 MNHEY and CDR2 SMNVEV (reference sequence). The CDR3 reads CASTYGVAGGLYTGELFF. In DNA form, the CDR3 reads TGTGCCAGCACCTACGGGGTAGCGGGAGGGCTCTACACCGGGGAGCTGTTTTTT.

The gene calls are TRBV4-1 and TRBJ1-5, with 7 bases identical to TRBD1. The CDR3 spans 15 residues. In germline, CDR1 is MGHRA, CDR2 YSYEKL. V gave up 2 bases and J gave up 1 base; unmatched junction bases: 2. Here the CDR3 reads CASSQTTGSNQPQHF. CDR3 DNA sequence: TGCGCCAGCAGCCAAACGACAGGGAGCAATCAGCCCCAGCATTTT.

J is TRBJ2-5 and V is TRBV7-9, with D unclear. V shed 7 bases and J shed 2 bases, with 8 bases lying between them. Germline-derived CDR1 and CDR2 are SEHNR and FQNEAQ (reference sequence). This CDR3 region has 12 residues. The CDR3, as DNA: TGTGCCAGCACCCTTAAACAAGAGACCCAGTACTTC. Protein sequence: CASTLKQETQYF. The variable domain in full, with the rest retrieved from reference TRBV7-9 and TRBJ2-5, is DTGVSQNPRHKITKRGQNVTFRCDPISEHNRLYWYRQTLGQGPEFLTYFQNEAQLEKSRLLSDRFSAERPKGSFSTLEIQRTEQGDSAMYLCASTLKQETQYFGPGTRLLVL.

As to this clone: A read error is likely, as this CDR3 ends without the conserved phenylalanine or tryptophan. CDR3 in DNA: TGCGCCAGCAAGGAAAGACCCCACGGGAGGAACACTGAAGCTTTCCTT. Translating gives CASKERPHGRNTEAFL. The chain is built from TRBV4-1 and TRBJ1-1; D unclear. V was cut by 7 bases and J by 1 base, with 19 bases left in between. CDR3 length: 16 amino acids. CDR1 MGHRA and CDR2 YSYEKL come from the germline V gene.

V is TRBV5-1 and J is TRBJ2-2; 7 bases match TRBD1. CDR1 is SGHRS and CDR2 is YFSETQ in the germline V gene. The CDR3 consists of 15 residues. V was clipped by 3 bases and J by 3 bases; unmatched bases: 5. DNA of the CDR3: TGCGCCAGCAGCTCTACCGACAGGGACACCGGGGAGCTGTTTTTT. Translation: CASSSTDRDTGELFF.

The V and J genes are TRBV7-9 and TRBJ2-7; a possible D gene is TRBD1 (5 bases). The V gene lost 5 bases and the J gene lost 2 bases, with 13 bases spanning the gap. The germline V gene has CDR1 SEHNR and CDR2 FQNEAQ (reference sequence). CDR3 length equals 14 residues. The CDR3 sequence: CASSTDRHTYEQYF. The CDR3 DNA follows: TGTGCCAGCAGCACCGACAGACACACCTACGAGCAGTACTTC. Full variable domain (rest looked up from reference TRBV7-9 and TRBJ2-7): DTGVSQNPRHKITKRGQNVTFRCDPISEHNRLYWYRQTLGQGPEFLTYFQNEAQLEKSRLLSDRFSAERPKGSFSTLEIQRTEQGDSAMYLCASSTDRHTYEQYFGPGTRLTVT.

The chain combines TRBV28 with TRBJ1-5; D is uncertain. CDR3 length: 13 amino acids. Trimming removed 4 bases from V and 6 bases from J, with 10 bases in between. The V gene's germline CDR1 is MDHEN and CDR2 SYDVKM. CDR3 amino acids: CASSSGLTQPQHF. As DNA, the CDR3 is TGTGCCAGCAGTTCGGGGTTGACTCAGCCCCAGCATTTT. Complete variable domain (other parts from reference TRBV28 and TRBJ1-5): DVKVTQSSRYLVKRTGEKVFLECVQDMDHENMFWYRQDPGLGLRLIYFSYDVKMKEKGDIPEGYSVSREKKERFSLILESASTNQTSMYLCASSSGLTQPQHFGDGTRLSIL.

This chain connects TRBV5-4 to TRBJ2-5; possibly TRBD1 for D (5 bases). The CDR3 totals 14 residues. Germline lookup yields CDR1 SGHNT and CDR2 YYREEE (reference sequence). The V end was cut by 0 bases, the J end by 5 bases, with 11 bases between. The CDR3 sequence is CASSLGGMRETQYF. CDR3 sequence (DNA): TGTGCCAGCAGCTTGGGGGGCATGCGGGAGACCCAGTACTTC.

This clone was detected once. The chain combines TRBV7-9 with TRBJ1-1, with 10 bases aligning to TRBD1. This CDR3 has 18 residues. The V and J ends lost 2 bases and 4 bases, in that order; junction bases with no gene match: 13. In germline, CDR1 is SEHNR, CDR2 FQNEAQ (reference sequence). For the CDR3, the DNA is TGTGCCAGCAGCTTACTTTGGAGGAGACAGGGGGCGAGCACTGAAGCTTTCTTT. Its protein is CASSLLWRRQGASTEAFF. Using reference TRBV7-9 and TRBJ1-1 for the parts outside the CDR3, the full variable domain is DTGVSQNPRHKITKRGQNVTFRCDPISEHNRLYWYRQTLGQGPEFLTYFQNEAQLEKSRLLSDRFSAERPKGSFSTLEIQRTEQGDSAMYLCASSLLWRRQGASTEAFFGQGTRLTVV.

This chain links TRBV5-1 with TRBJ2-5, with a weak D call TRBD1 (5 bases). Trimming took off 4 bases at V and 2 bases at J, with 12 bases between the two ends. The CDR3 is 14 amino acids. Germline V gene lookup returns CDR1 SGHRS and CDR2 YFSETQ. The CDR3 coding sequence is TGCGCCAGCAGCCCCCGACAGCTTCAAGAGACCCAGTACTTC. It translates to CASSPRQLQETQYF. The variable domain in full, completed from reference TRBV5-1 and TRBJ2-5, reads KAGVTQTPRYLIKTRGQQVTLSCSPISGHRSVSWYQQTPGQGLQFLFEYFSETQRNKGNFPGRFSGRQFSNSRSEMNVSTLELGDSALYLCASSPRQLQETQYFGPGTRLLVL.

The chain joins TRBV4-2 to TRBJ2-7; D unresolved. V lost 1 base and J 1 base, leaving 11 bases between the germline ends. Per germline, CDR1 LGHNA and CDR2 YNFKEQ. This CDR3 has 15 amino acids. CDR3 loop: CASSQVSANSYEQYF. In nucleotides, the CDR3 is TGTGCCAGCAGCCAAGTGAGCGCTAATTCCTACGAGCAGTACTTC.